The 5 T cell receptor beta chains presented below share a single source sample, sequenced in a study of technical replicates of blood from a handful of donors. Produced via immunoSEQ multiplex PCR; TCRdb's table is partial and in-frame only. The sample comprises tens of thousands of clones, approximately 94% of which are singletons, and 0.3% to 0.45% rests with the top ten. Sequences were obtained from T cells isolated from PBMCs. The receptors come from a human donor in good health.

The chain joins TRBV11-3 to TRBJ2-1; D is unresolved. Trimming left V 6 bases short and J 3 bases short, with 9 bases between. CDR3 size: 13 residues. Per the germline V gene, CDR1 is SGHNT and CDR2 is YENEEA. The DNA of the CDR3 is TGTGCCAGCAGTCGGAGAAACTACAATGAGCAGTTCTTC. This gives the protein CASSRRNYNEQFF.

This clone appeared once. This rearrangement joins TRBV2 to TRBJ1-3; D remains unclear. Between the trimmed V and J ends, which lost 6 bases and 6 bases, there was a span of 9 bases. Germline-derived CDR1 and CDR2 are SNHLY and FYNNEI. CDR3 length: 12 amino acids. For the CDR3, the DNA is TGTGCCAGCAGACTTTTTGAAAACACCATATATTTT. Translation: CASRLFENTIYF.

V gene TRBV7-2 combines with J gene TRBJ2-7; tentative D call: TRBD1 (6 bases). This CDR3 contains 15 residues. Per the germline V gene, CDR1 is SGHTA and CDR2 is FQGNSA. V was pared by 4 bases and J by 9 bases, with 22 bases between. CDR3 sequence (DNA): TGTGCCAGCAGCTCCAATCCGGGACACACCTCTCCGCAGTACTTC. Protein product: CASSSNPGHTSPQYF.

The rearrangement links TRBV7-8 to TRBJ1-1, with TRBD1 as a possible D gene (5 bases). This CDR3 is 15 amino acids long. The germline CDR1 and CDR2 sequences are SGHVS and FQNEAQ. Trimming cost V 5 bases and J 1 base, with 14 bases left between them. CDR3 residues: CASSRSQGGNTEAFF. CDR3 DNA sequence: TGTGCCAGCAGCAGGTCTCAGGGTGGGAACACTGAAGCTTTCTTT.

V is TRBV7-8 and J is TRBJ1-2, with 8 bases fitting TRBD1. The V gene's germline CDR1 is SGHVS and CDR2 FQNEAQ. The CDR3 spans 16 residues. Trimming took 2 bases from V and 4 from J; bases not matched to a gene: 9. The CDR3, as DNA: TGTGCCAGCAGCTTAAACTCGGGGACAGGAGTCTATGGCTACACCTTC. This codes for CASSLNSGTGVYGYTF.